This entry is about one T cell receptor beta chain. V was cut by 3 bases and J by 4 bases, with 18 bases left in between. Germline V gives CDR1 LNHDA, CDR2 SQIVND (reference sequence). This CDR3 has 16 amino acids. The sample is drawn from a study of T cell changes during pregnancy in multiple sclerosis. TCRdb's table, derived via immunoSEQ multiplex PCR, lists solely in-frame clones and lacks some. Counted here are tens of thousands of clones, roughly 90% occurring once; the ten biggest clones make up 3.5% to 5.5%. The receptor comes from a female donor in good health, enrolled as a control in a pregnancy study. Sequenced here: peripheral blood, sampled in the second trimester of pregnancy. The chain combines TRBV19 with TRBJ1-2; D ambiguous. In DNA, the CDR3 is TGTGCCAGTAGTATTCTGGGAGGTACCCTCCCCTATGGCTACACCTTC. It codes for CASSILGGTLPYGYTF. The entire variable domain, with the rest obtained from reference TRBV19 and TRBJ1-2, is as follows: DGGITQSPKYLFRKEGQNVTLSCEQNLNHDAMYWYRQDPGQGLRLIYYSQIVNDFQKGDIAEGYSVSREKKESFPLTVTSAQKNPTAFYLCASSILGGTLPYGYTFGSGTRLTVV.